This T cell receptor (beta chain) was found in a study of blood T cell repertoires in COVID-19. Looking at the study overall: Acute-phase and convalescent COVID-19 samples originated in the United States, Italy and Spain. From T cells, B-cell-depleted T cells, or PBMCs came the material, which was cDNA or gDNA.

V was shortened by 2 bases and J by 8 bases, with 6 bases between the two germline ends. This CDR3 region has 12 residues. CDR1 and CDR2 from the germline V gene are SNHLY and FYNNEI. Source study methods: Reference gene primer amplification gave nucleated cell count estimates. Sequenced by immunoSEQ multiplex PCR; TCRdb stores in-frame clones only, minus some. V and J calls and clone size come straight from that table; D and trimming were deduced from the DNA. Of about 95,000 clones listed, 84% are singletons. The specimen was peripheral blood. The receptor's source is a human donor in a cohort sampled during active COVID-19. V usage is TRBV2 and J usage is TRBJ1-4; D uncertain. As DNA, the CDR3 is TGTGCCAGCAGTGAAAGGAGGGAAAAACTGTTTTTT. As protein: CASSERREKLFF. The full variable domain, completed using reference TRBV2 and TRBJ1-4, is EPEVTQTPSHQVTQMGQEVILRCVPISNHLYFYWYRQILGQKVEFLVSFYNNEISEKSEIFDDQFSVERPDGSNFTLKIRSTKLEDSAMYFCASSERREKLFFGSGTQLSVL.